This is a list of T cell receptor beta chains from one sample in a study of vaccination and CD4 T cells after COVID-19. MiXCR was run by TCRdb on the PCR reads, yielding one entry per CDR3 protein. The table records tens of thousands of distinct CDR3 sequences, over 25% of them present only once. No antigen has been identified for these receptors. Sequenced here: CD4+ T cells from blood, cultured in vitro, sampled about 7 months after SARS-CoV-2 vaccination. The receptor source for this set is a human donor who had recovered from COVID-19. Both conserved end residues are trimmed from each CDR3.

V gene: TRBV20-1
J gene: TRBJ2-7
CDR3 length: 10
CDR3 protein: SASGSAYEQY

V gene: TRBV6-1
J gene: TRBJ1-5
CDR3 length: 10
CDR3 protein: ASSDRAQPQH

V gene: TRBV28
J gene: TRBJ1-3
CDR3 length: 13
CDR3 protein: ASSFGRGQIYTIY

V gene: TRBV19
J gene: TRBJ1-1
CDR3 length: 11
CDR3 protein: ASSIEPGRQAF

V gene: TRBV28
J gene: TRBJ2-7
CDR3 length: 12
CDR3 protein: ASSLTGGSYEQY

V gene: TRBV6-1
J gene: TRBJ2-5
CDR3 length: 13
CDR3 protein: ASSRATWGEETQY

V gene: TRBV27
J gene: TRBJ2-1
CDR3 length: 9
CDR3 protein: ASRAYNEQF

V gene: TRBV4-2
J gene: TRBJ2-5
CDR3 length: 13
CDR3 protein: ASSQGRPSEETQY

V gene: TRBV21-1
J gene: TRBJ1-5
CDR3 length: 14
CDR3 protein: ATTIGGRWDNQPQH

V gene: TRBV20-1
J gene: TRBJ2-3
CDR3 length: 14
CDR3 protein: SGEIAGGPGTDTQY

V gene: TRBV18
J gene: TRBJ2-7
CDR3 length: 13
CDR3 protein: ASSPQGSHSYEQY

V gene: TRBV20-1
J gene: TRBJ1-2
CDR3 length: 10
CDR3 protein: SAPKLLYGYT

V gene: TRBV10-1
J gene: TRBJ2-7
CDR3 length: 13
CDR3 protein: ASRKRQGAQYEQY

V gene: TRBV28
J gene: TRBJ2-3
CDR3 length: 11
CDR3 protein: ASSLVAPDTQY

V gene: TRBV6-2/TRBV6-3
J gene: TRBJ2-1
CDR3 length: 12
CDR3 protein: ASSPSGSQDEQF

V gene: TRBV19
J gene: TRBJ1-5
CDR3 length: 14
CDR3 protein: ASSLRTGLSNQPQH

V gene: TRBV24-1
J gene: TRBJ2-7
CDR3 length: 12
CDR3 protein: ATSDGTSAYEQY

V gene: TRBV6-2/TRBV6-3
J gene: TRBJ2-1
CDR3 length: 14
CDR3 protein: ASSSTTPSSYNEQF

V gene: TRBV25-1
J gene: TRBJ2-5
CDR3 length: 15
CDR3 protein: ASSDERRDYPQETQY

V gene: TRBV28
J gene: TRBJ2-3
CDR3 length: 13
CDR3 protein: ASSPTSGYGDTQY